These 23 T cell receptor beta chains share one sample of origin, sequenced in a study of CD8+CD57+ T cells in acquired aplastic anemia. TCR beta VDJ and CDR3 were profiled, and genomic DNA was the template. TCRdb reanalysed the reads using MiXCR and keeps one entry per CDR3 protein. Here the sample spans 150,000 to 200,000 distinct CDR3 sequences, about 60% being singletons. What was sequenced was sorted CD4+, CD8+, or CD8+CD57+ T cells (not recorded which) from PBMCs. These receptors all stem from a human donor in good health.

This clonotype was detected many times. The CDR3 sequence: CASSQDGGLDTQYF. The CDR3 DNA reads as TGCGCCAGCAGCCAGGACGGCGGCCTAGATACGCAGTATTTT. The rearrangement uses TRBV4-3 and TRBJ2-3; no clear D gene. V shed 3 bases and J shed 5 bases, with 12 bases lying between them. The CDR3 covers 14 residues. Germline assignment: CDR1 LGHNA and CDR2 YSLEER.

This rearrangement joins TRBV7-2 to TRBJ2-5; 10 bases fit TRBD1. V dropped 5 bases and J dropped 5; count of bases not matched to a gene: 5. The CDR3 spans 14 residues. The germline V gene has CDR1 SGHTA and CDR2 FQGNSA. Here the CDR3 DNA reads TGTGCCAGCAGCCCGGACAGGGGGAGGGAGACCCAGTACTTC. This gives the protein CASSPDRGRETQYF.

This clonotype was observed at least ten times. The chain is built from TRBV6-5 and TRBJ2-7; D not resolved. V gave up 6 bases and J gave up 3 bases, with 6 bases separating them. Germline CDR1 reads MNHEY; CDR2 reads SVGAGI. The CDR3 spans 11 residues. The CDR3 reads CASRLGYEQYF. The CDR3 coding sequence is TGTGCCAGCAGATTGGGCTACGAGCAGTACTTC.

CDR3 in DNA: TGCGCCAGCAAGACCCTTATTTCAACCAATTCACCCCTCCACTTT. Amino acid sequence: CASKTLISTNSPLHF. This chain connects TRBV5-1 to TRBJ1-6; D remains unclear. Trimming pared 6 bases from V and 7 bases from J, leaving 17 bases between. The CDR3 sequence is 15 residues long. Per germline, CDR1 SGHRS and CDR2 YFSETQ.

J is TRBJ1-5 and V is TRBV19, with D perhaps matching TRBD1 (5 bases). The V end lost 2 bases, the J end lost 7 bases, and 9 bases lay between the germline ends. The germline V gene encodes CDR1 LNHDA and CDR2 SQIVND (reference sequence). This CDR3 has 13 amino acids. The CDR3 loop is CASSISGGQPQHF. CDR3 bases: TGTGCCAGTAGTATATCCGGGGGGCAGCCCCAGCATTTT.

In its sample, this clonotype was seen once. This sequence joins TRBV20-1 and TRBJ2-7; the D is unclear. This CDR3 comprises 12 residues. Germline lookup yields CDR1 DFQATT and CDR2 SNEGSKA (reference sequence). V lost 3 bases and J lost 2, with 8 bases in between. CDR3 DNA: TGCAGTGCTAGTCAGATAACCTACGAGCAGTACTTC. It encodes CSASQITYEQYF.

The CDR3 loop reads CASSLTSTDKETQYF. The DNA of the CDR3 is TGTGCCAGCAGCTTAACGTCGACGGACAAGGAGACCCAGTACTTC. The genes are TRBV7-3 and TRBJ2-1; a possible D gene is TRBD1 (5 bases). The J call is doubtful: the DNA matches TRBJ2-5 better. CDR1 and CDR2 (germline): SGHTA, FQGTGA. The CDR3 extends over 15 amino acids.

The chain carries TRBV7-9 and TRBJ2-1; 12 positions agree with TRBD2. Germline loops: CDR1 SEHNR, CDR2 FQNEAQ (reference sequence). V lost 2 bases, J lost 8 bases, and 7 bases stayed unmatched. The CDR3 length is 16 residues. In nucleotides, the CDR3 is TGTGCCAGCAGCTTAACCGCACTAGCGGGAGGTGATGAGCAGTTCTTC. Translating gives CASSLTALAGGDEQFF.

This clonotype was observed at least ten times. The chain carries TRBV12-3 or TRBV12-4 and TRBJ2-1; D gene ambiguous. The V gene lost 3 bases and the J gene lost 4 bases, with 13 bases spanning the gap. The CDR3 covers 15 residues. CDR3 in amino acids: CASSFGVDTYNEQFF. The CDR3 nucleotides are TGTGCCAGCAGTTTCGGAGTAGATACATACAATGAGCAGTTCTTC.

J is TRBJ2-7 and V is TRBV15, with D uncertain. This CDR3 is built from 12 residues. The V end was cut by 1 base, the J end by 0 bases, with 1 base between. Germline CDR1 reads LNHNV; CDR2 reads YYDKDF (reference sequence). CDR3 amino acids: CATSRGSYEQYF. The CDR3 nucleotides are TGTGCCACCAGCAGAGGCTCCTACGAGCAGTACTTC. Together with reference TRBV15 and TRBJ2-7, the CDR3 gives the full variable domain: DAMVIQNPRYQVTQFGKPVTLSCSQTLNHNVMYWYQQKSSQAPKLLFHYYDKDFNNEADTPDNFQSRRPNTSFCFLDIRSPGLGDTAMYLCATSRGSYEQYFGPGTRLTVT.

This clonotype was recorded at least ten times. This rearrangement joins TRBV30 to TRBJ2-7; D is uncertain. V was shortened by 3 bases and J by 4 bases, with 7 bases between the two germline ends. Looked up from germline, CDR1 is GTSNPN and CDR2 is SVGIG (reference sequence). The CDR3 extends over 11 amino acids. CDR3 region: CAWSYKYEQYF. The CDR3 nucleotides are TGTGCCTGGAGCTATAAGTACGAGCAGTACTTC.

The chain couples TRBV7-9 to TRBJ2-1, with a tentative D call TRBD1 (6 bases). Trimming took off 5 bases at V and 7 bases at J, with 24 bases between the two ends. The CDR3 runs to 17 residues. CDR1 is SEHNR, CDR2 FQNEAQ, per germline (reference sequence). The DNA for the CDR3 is TGTGCCAGCAGCGAACACCCCGACAGGTTGGCATGGAATGAGCAGTTCTTC. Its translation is CASSEHPDRLAWNEQFF. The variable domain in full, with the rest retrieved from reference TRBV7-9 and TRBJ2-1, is DTGVSQNPRHKITKRGQNVTFRCDPISEHNRLYWYRQTLGQGPEFLTYFQNEAQLEKSRLLSDRFSAERPKGSFSTLEIQRTEQGDSAMYLCASSEHPDRLAWNEQFFGPGTRLTVL.

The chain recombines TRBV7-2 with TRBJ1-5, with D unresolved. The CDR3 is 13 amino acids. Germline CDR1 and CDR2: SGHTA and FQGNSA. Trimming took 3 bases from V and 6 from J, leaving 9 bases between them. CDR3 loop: CASSLTWAQPQHF. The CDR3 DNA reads TGTGCCAGCAGCTTGACATGGGCTCAGCCCCAGCATTTT.

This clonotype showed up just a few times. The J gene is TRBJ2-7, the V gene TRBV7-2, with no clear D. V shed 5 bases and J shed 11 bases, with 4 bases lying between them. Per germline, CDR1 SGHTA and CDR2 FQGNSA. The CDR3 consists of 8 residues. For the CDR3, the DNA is TGTGCCAGCAGCGTAAAGTACTTC. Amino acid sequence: CASSVKYF. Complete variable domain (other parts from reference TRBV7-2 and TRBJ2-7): GAGVSQSPSNKVTEKGKDVELRCDPISGHTALYWYRQSLGQGLEFLIYFQGNSAPDKSGLPSDRFSAERTGGSVSTLTIQRTQQEDSAVYLCASSVKYFGPGTRLTVT.

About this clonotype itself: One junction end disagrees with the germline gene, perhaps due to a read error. CDR3 in amino acids: CASQVGLGVNNEQFF. CDR3 sequence (DNA): TGCGCCAGCCAGGTAGGGTTAGGGGTGAACAATGAGCAGTTCTTC. This chain joins TRBV7-9 and TRBJ2-1; the D gene is possibly TRBD1 (5 bases). CDR3 length equals 15 residues. The germline gives CDR1 SEHNR, CDR2 FQNEAQ (reference sequence).

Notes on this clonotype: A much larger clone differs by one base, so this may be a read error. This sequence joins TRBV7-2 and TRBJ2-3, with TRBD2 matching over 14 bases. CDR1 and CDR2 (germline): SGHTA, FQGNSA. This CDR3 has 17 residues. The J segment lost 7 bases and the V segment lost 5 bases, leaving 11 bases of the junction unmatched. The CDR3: CTSSTSRLAGGPYTQYF. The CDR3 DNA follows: TGTACCAGCAGCACTAGTCGACTAGCGGGAGGGCCTTATACGCAGTATTTT.

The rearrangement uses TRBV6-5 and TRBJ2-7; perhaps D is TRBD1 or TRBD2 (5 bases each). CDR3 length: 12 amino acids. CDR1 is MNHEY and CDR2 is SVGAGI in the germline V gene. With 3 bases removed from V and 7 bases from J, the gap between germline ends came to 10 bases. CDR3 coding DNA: TGTGCCAGCAGTTATTTTGGGGGAGAGCAGTACTTC. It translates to CASSYFGGEQYF.

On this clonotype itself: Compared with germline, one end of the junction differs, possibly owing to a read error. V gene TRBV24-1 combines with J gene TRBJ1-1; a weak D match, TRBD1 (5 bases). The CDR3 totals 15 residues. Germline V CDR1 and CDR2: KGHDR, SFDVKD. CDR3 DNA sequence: TGTGCCACCAGTGATTCGGCAGGGCTGGACACTGAAGCCTTCTTT. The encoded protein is CATSDSAGLDTEAFF.

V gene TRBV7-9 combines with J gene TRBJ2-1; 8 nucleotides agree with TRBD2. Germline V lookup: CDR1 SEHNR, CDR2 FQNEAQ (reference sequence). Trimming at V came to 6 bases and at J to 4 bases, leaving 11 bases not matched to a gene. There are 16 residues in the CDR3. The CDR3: CASSFEAGAPYNEQFF. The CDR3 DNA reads TGTGCCAGCAGTTTCGAAGCGGGGGCCCCTTACAATGAGCAGTTCTTC.

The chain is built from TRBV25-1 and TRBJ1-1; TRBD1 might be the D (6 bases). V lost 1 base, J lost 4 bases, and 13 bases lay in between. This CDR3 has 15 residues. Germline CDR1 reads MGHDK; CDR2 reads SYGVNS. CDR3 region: CASSEFGGLSTEAFF. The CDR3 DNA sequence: TGTGCCAGCAGTGAATTTGGGGGGCTCTCCACTGAAGCTTTCTTT.

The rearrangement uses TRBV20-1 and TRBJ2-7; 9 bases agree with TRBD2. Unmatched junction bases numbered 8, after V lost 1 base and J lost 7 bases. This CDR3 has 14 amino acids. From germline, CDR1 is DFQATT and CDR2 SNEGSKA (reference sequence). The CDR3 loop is CSARGLAGSEEQYF. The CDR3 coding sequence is TGCAGTGCTAGAGGGCTAGCGGGGAGTGAGGAGCAGTACTTC.

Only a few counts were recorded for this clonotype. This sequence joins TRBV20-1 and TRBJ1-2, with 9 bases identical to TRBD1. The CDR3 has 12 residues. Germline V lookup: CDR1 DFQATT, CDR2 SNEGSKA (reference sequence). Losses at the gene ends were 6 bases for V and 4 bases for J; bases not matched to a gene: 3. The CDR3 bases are TGCAGTGCCAGGGACAGGGTCTATGGCTACACCTTC. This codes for CSARDRVYGYTF.

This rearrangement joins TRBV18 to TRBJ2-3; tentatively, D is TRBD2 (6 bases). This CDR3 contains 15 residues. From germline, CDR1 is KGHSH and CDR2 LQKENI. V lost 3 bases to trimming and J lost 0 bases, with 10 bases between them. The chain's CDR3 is CASSPDGTSTDTQYF. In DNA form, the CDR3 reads TGTGCCAGCTCACCCGACGGGACTAGCACAGATACGCAGTATTTT.